The entry below describes one T cell receptor (beta chain). Antigen unknown. While the first cohort had hundreds of subjects, the donors belonged to the separate validation cohort of 120 subjects. This record belongs to a study of cytomegalovirus exposure and HLA in healthy donors. Whole-study results and caveats: Through in vitro validation, a few CMV-associated chains were shown to be specific for CMV antigens.

Germline V CDR1 and CDR2: MDHEN, SYDVKM. The CDR3 has 13 amino acids. Trimming removed 4 bases from V and 4 bases from J; junction bases left unmatched: 2. Libraries were prepared by immunoSEQ multiplex PCR; TCRdb keeps only in-frame clonotypes and omits some of them. The sample holds about 89,000 clones, 84% seen once. This receptor was identified in a woman under 30 in good health and CMV-seropositive. Material: PBMCs. This sequence joins TRBV28 and TRBJ1-1; 8 bases fit TRBD1. CDR3 sequence (DNA): TGTGCCAGCAGTTCAGGACAGGGCACTGAAGCTTTCTTT. Translating gives CASSSGQGTEAFF.